The next 6 T cell receptor beta chains were all read from a single sample in a study of T-cell memory formation after mild COVID-19. TCRdb reanalysed the 5' RACE reads using MiXCR and keeps one entry per CDR3 protein. There are about 190,000 distinct CDR3 sequences in the sample; 18% occur only once, and 2% to 2.5% lies in the top ten. The sample consisted of PBMCs or a T cell subset sorted from them (not recorded which). The receptors derive from an adult woman who had mild COVID-19 (a few samples of this study predate the infection). Cell type and time point are not known.

In this sample, this clonotype turned up a few times. The chain is built from TRBV6-1 and TRBJ2-2; TRBD1 matches at 9 bases. The CDR3 length is 15 residues. V shed 6 bases, J shed 4 bases, and the junction held 6 bases outside the gene matches. In germline, CDR1 is MNHNS, CDR2 SASEGT. Here the CDR3 DNA reads TGTGCCAGCAGCTCACAGGGGGCGGGCACCGGGGAGCTGTTTTTT. Translated: CASSSQGAGTGELFF.

This clonotype was detected a few times. This chain joins TRBV20-1 and TRBJ2-1; D is undetermined. Germline CDR1 DFQATT, CDR2 SNEGSKA (reference sequence). Trimming removed 3 bases from V and 0 bases from J, with 12 bases in between. The CDR3 loop spans 15 amino acids. The CDR3 nucleotides read TGCAGTGCTAGTCGCGGAGAGTTCTCCTACAATGAGCAGTTCTTC. Amino acid sequence: CSASRGEFSYNEQFF.

This clonotype appeared once. One junction end does not reproduce the germline sequence, and a read error may be involved. The rearrangement joins TRBV12-3 or TRBV12-4 to TRBJ2-7; D is undetermined. The CDR3 sequence is 14 residues long. The CDR3 loop reads CAISLNGISYEQYF. CDR3 coding DNA: TGTGCCATCAGTTTAAACGGTATCTCCTACGAGCAGTACTTC.

This sequence joins TRBV24-1 and TRBJ2-3, with no clear D. The CDR3 covers 15 residues. CDR1 and CDR2 from the germline V gene are KGHDR and SFDVKD. V was cut by 7 bases and J by 0 bases, with 13 bases left in between. CDR3 sequence reads: CATRDGGVSTDTQYF. In DNA form, the CDR3 reads TGTGCCACCAGGGACGGTGGGGTCAGCACAGATACGCAGTATTTT.

The chain combines TRBV4-3 with TRBJ2-7, with 8 positions matching TRBD2. The CDR3 length is 16 residues. Germline V gives CDR1 LGHNA, CDR2 YSLEER. The V and J ends lost 4 bases and 2 bases, in that order; junction bases with no gene match: 10. The CDR3 DNA sequence: TGCGCCAGCAGCCCTGTAGCGGGAAACGACCCCTACGAGCAGTACTTC. It yields the protein CASSPVAGNDPYEQYF.

The genes are TRBV12-3 or TRBV12-4 and TRBJ1-2; tentatively, D is TRBD1 (5 bases). This CDR3 has 12 amino acids. Trimming took 6 bases from V and 3 from J, leaving 8 bases between them. CDR3 in DNA: TGTGCCAGCAGCGGGACCCACTATGGCTACACCTTC. Amino acid sequence: CASSGTHYGYTF.